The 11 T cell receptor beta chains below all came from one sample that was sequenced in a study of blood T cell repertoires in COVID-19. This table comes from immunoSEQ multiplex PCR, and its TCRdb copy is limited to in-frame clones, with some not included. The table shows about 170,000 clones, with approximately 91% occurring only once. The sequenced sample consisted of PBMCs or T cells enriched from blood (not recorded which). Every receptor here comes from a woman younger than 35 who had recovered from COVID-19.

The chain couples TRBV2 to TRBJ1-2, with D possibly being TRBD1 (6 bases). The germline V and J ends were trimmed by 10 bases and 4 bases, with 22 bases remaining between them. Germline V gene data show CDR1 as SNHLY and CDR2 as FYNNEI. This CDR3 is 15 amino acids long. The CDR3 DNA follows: TGTGCCAAAACCCCAACAGGGAGTACCATCTATGGCTACACCTTC. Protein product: CAKTPTGSTIYGYTF.

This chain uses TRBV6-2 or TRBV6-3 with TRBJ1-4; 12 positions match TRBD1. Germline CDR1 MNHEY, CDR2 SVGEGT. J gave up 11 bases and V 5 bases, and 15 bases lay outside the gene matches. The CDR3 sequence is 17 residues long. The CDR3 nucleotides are TGTGCCAGCAGTCCCCACTACGCCGGGACAGGGGGCTCGAAACTGTTTTTT. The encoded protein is CASSPHYAGTGGSKLFF.

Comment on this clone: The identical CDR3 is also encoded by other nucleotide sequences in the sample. CDR3 sequence reads: CASSLGQSNQPQHF. The DNA of the CDR3 is TGTGCCAGCAGCTTAGGGCAGAGCAATCAGCCCCAGCATTTT. The rearrangement uses TRBV7-9 and TRBJ1-5; no clear D gene. The CDR3 has 14 amino acids. Between the trimmed V and J ends, which lost 1 base and 1 base, there was a span of 5 bases. Germline V gene lookup returns CDR1 SEHNR and CDR2 FQNEAQ (reference sequence).

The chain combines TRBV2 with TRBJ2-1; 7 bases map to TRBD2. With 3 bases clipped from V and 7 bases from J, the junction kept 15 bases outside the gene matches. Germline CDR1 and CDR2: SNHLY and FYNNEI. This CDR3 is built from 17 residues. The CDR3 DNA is TGTGCCAGCAGTGATGATAGGAGAGCGGGACTATCGAATGAGCAGTTCTTC. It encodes CASSDDRRAGLSNEQFF. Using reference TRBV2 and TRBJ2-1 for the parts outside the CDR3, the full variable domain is EPEVTQTPSHQVTQMGQEVILRCVPISNHLYFYWYRQILGQKVEFLVSFYNNEISEKSEIFDDQFSVERPDGSNFTLKIRSTKLEDSAMYFCASSDDRRAGLSNEQFFGPGTRLTVL.

The CDR3 DNA follows: TGCGCCAGCAGCGCGACAGGGGAGAACACCATATATTTT. This codes for CASSATGENTIYF. The chain links TRBV5-1 to TRBJ1-3; 8 bases map to TRBD1. The CDR3 is 13 amino acids. CDR1 and CDR2 from the germline V gene are SGHRS and YFSETQ. Germline trimming cut 4 bases from V and 7 bases from J; bases unmatched to any gene: 4.

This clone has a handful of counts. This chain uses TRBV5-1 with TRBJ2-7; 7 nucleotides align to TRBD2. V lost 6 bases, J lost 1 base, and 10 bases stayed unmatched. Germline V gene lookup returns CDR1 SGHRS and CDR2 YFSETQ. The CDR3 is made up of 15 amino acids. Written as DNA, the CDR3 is TGCGCCAGCACCTCTTGGGCGGGAGTGTCCTACGAGCAGTACTTC. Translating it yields CASTSWAGVSYEQYF.

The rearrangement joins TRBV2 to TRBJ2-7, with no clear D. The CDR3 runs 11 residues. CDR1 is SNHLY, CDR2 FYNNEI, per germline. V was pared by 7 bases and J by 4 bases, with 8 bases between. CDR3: CASKAEYEQYF. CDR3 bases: TGTGCCAGCAAGGCGGAGTACGAGCAGTACTTC.

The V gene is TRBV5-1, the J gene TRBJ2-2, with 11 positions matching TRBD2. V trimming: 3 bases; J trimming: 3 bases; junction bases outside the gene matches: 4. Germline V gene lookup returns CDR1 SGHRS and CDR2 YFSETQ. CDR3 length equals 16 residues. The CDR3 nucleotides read TGCGCCAGCAGCTGGGGGACTAGCGGCGACACCGGGGAGCTGTTTTTT. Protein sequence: CASSWGTSGDTGELFF.

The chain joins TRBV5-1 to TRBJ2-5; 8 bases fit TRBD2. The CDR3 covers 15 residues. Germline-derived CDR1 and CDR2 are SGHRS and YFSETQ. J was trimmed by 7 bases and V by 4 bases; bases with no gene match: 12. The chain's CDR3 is CASSSPSGSQRTQYF. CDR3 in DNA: TGCGCCAGCAGCAGCCCTAGCGGGTCGCAGAGGACCCAGTACTTC.

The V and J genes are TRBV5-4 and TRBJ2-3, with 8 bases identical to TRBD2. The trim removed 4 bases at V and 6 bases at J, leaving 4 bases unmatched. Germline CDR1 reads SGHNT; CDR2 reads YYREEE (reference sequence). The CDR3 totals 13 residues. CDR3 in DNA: TGTGCCAGCAGCCTCCGGGGGGGCGATACGCAGTATTTT. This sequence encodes CASSLRGGDTQYF.

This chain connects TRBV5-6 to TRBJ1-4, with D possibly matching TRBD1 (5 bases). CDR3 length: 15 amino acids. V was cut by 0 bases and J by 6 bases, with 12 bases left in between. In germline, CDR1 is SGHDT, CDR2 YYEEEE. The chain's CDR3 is CASSLGGTGDEKLFF. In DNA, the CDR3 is TGTGCCAGCAGCTTGGGCGGTACAGGAGATGAAAAACTGTTTTTT.